This entry features one T cell receptor beta chain sequence. What it binds is not known. The PCR contained 60 Vbeta and 13 Jbeta primers. Sequencing was performed with immunoSEQ multiplex PCR; in TCRdb, only in-frame clones are kept and a portion is missing. The table includes 65,000 to 90,000 clones, 75% detected once. The sample originates from a study of cytomegalovirus exposure and HLA in healthy donors. Germline loops: CDR1 SGHKS, CDR2 YYEKEE (reference sequence). The V end was cut by 0 bases, the J end by 7 bases, with 8 bases between. The CDR3 runs to 13 residues. General observations from the study: Across donors, most TCRs were seen rarely, yet some public ones were widespread.

This sequence originates from a man aged 65 to 79 in good health and CMV-seronegative. This sequence joins TRBV5-5 and TRBJ1-5, with D uncertain. The sequenced material came from PBMCs. CDR3 sequence: CASSLDGNQPQHF. Written as DNA, the CDR3 is TGTGCCAGCAGCTTGGACGGTAACCAGCCCCAGCATTTT.